This TCR beta chain was captured in a study of cytomegalovirus exposure and HLA in healthy donors. Whole-study findings and limits: Common viral pathogens seemed, in a later analysis, to connect with several of the most significant clusters.

This CDR3 has 11 residues. Germline CDR1 and CDR2: MNHEY and SMNVEV (reference sequence). The V end was cut by 5 bases, the J end by 6 bases, with 8 bases between. In the PCR, 60 Vbeta and 13 Jbeta primers were used. TCRdb keeps only in-frame clones here, not all; method: immunoSEQ multiplex PCR. The sample consists of roughly 100,000 clones, over 75% of them appearing once. A note on this clone: Its matching antigen is unknown.

The receptor was isolated from a man aged 25 to 45 in good health and CMV-seropositive. This chain connects TRBV27 to TRBJ2-7; D is perhaps TRBD2 (6 bases). Sample: PBMCs. The CDR3 sequence is CASSEGGEQYF. DNA for the CDR3: TGTGCCAGCAGTGAGGGAGGCGAGCAGTACTTC.